This passage covers 31 T cell receptor beta chains from one sample sequenced in a study of blood T cell repertoires in COVID-19. Only in-frame clones appear in the TCRdb table, and some are missing; sequencing was by immunoSEQ multiplex PCR. The top ten clones hold 2.7% of a sample with roughly 170,000 clones, more than 85% of them seen once. Sequences were obtained from peripheral blood. Receptors originate from a man aged 35-49 years with active or convalescent COVID-19.

The CDR3 DNA follows: TGCGCCAGCAGCAGCTCCACGGGGGAGTACGAGCAGTACTTC. Translation: CASSSSTGEYEQYF. The rearrangement joins TRBV5-1 to TRBJ2-7; a possible D gene is TRBD2 (6 bases). Germline V gene lookup returns CDR1 SGHRS and CDR2 YFSETQ. V was shortened by 4 bases and J by 4 bases, with 15 bases between the two germline ends. CDR3 length: 14 residues.

This clone was detected once. The chain combines TRBV24-1 with TRBJ2-5; 9 positions match TRBD2. V gave up 2 bases and J gave up 4 bases; unmatched junction bases: 1. The CDR3 consists of 14 residues. Germline-derived CDR1 and CDR2 are KGHDR and SFDVKD. This chain's CDR3 is CATSDSSGVETQYF. CDR3 DNA sequence: TGTGCCACCAGTGATTCTAGCGGGGTAGAGACCCAGTACTTC.

CDR3 in DNA: TGTGCCAGCATCCCCCGGGACATCACCGGGGAGCTGTTTTTT. This codes for CASIPRDITGELFF. The chain uses TRBV21-1 and TRBJ2-2; the table calls TRBD1, which could not be checked here. TRBV21-1 is designated a pseudogene. The CDR3 covers 14 residues.

This clone came up once. This chain connects TRBV29-1 to TRBJ2-5, with 7 bases fitting TRBD2. Germline V gene sequence: CDR1 SQVTM, CDR2 ANQGSEA. J lost 2 bases, V lost 6 bases, and 9 bases had no gene match. There are 14 residues in the CDR3. The CDR3, as DNA: TGCAGCGTCGCGACTAGCCCTGGACAAGAGACCCAGTACTTC. This translates into CSVATSPGQETQYF.

V gene TRBV7-6 combines with J gene TRBJ1-4, with 7 bases aligning to TRBD1. In germline, CDR1 is SGHVS, CDR2 FNYEAQ. The ends lost 5 bases at V and 5 bases at J; junction bases unmatched: 11. The CDR3 is 16 amino acids. CDR3 DNA: TGTGCCAGCAGCCCTGGCCCCGGGACAGTAAATGAAAAACTGTTTTTT. Protein: CASSPGPGTVNEKLFF.

The chain carries TRBV6-5 and TRBJ2-1, with 12 bases lining up with TRBD1. The CDR3 covers 15 residues. V lost 4 bases, J lost 8 bases, and 6 bases stayed unmatched. Germline V lookup: CDR1 MNHEY, CDR2 SVGAGI. CDR3 sequence: CASSLTGTGGHEQFF. DNA of the CDR3: TGTGCCAGCAGTTTGACCGGGACAGGGGGCCATGAGCAGTTCTTC.

The chain carries TRBV29-1 and TRBJ2-5; D might be TRBD1 (6 bases). Germline V lookup: CDR1 SQVTM, CDR2 ANQGSEA. The V end was cut by 3 bases, the J end by 3 bases, with 14 bases between. The CDR3 has 14 residues. Here the CDR3 DNA reads TGCAGCGTTGACCACCAGGGGATCGAAGAGACCCAGTACTTC. Protein sequence: CSVDHQGIEETQYF.

J is TRBJ2-5 and V is TRBV28; D is unresolved. The CDR3 has 11 amino acids. Between the trimmed V and J ends, which lost 2 bases and 10 bases, there was a span of 8 bases. The germline V gene has CDR1 MDHEN and CDR2 SYDVKM. This chain's CDR3 is CASSLKSDQYF. The CDR3 DNA reads TGTGCCAGCAGTTTAAAGAGTGACCAGTACTTC. The whole variable domain, remainder taken from reference TRBV28 and TRBJ2-5, is DVKVTQSSRYLVKRTGEKVFLECVQDMDHENMFWYRQDPGLGLRLIYFSYDVKMKEKGDIPEGYSVSREKKERFSLILESASTNQTSMYLCASSLKSDQYFGPGTRLLVL.

The chain has TRBV9 and TRBJ2-7, with D possibly matching TRBD1 (6 bases). The CDR3 loop spans 18 amino acids. V was cut by 3 bases and J by 6 bases, with 28 bases left in between. Germline V gene lookup returns CDR1 SGDLS and CDR2 YYNGEE. The CDR3 is CASSATYWGQGKFSEQYF. In nucleotides, the CDR3 is TGTGCCAGCAGCGCCACTTACTGGGGGCAGGGCAAATTTTCCGAGCAGTACTTC.

The rearrangement joins TRBV20-1 to TRBJ1-1; D remains unclear. This CDR3 is built from 11 residues. Germline CDR1 and CDR2: DFQATT and SNEGSKA (reference sequence). Trimming took 6 bases from V and 0 from J, leaving 5 bases between them. The chain's CDR3 is CSAEVNTEAFF. Written as DNA, the CDR3 is TGCAGTGCGGAGGTGAACACTGAAGCTTTCTTT.

V and J are TRBV9 and TRBJ2-5, with TRBD2 as a possible D gene (6 bases). V shed 3 bases and J shed 6 bases, with 15 bases lying between them. Germline V gene sequence: CDR1 SGDLS, CDR2 YYNGEE. The CDR3 covers 14 residues. The chain's CDR3 is CASSAGEATKTQYF. The DNA of the CDR3 is TGTGCCAGCAGCGCCGGGGAGGCAACGAAGACCCAGTACTTC.

The V and J genes are TRBV7-2 and TRBJ2-5; 7 positions match TRBD2. The CDR3 runs to 16 residues. The V gene's germline CDR1 is SGHTA and CDR2 FQGNSA. The V segment lost 3 bases and the J segment 7 bases; nucleotides outside the gene matches: 14. CDR3: CASSLVAGSGGGTQYF. The CDR3 DNA sequence: TGTGCCAGCAGCTTGGTAGCGGGTTCGGGGGGTGGGACCCAGTACTTC.

J is TRBJ1-1 and V is TRBV11-2; 7 bases are a match to TRBD1. The CDR3 length is 15 residues. From germline, CDR1 is SGHAT and CDR2 FQNNGV. J was trimmed by 2 bases and V by 3 bases; bases with no gene match: 6. This CDR3 reads CASSFSTGANTEAFF. The DNA of the CDR3 is TGTGCCAGCAGCTTCTCCACAGGGGCCAACACTGAAGCTTTCTTT.

The chain uses TRBV2 and TRBJ1-6; D may be TRBD1 (5 bases). The germline CDR1 and CDR2 sequences are SNHLY and FYNNEI. The CDR3 runs to 15 residues. Trimming stripped 5 bases from V and 1 base from J, with 9 bases between. CDR3 DNA: TGTGCCAGCAGTCCATCAGGGTCCTATAATTCACCCCTCCACTTT. Translation: CASSPSGSYNSPLHF.

CDR3 amino acids: CASSLSNLDTDTQYF. In DNA form, the CDR3 reads TGTGCCAGCAGCTTATCGAACTTAGACACAGATACGCAGTATTTT. The rearrangement links TRBV7-9 to TRBJ2-3, with D unclear. Germline V gene lookup returns CDR1 SEHNR and CDR2 FQNEAQ (reference sequence). This CDR3 region has 15 residues. V was pared by 2 bases and J by 2 bases, with 11 bases between.

A note on this clone: Its ends do not fully match the called genes, so a read error is possible. Here the CDR3 DNA reads TGTGCTAGCAGCTTATCGGAGGGTATAGCAGATACGCAGTATTTT. This encodes CASSLSEGIADTQYF. This chain uses TRBV7-7 with TRBJ2-3, with D perhaps matching TRBD2 (6 bases). Germline CDR1 is SSHAT and CDR2 is FNYEAQ (reference sequence). The CDR3 is 15 residues long.

This clone was counted a few times. The J gene is TRBJ2-1, the V gene TRBV21-1; the DNA was not used to check the table's D call, TRBD1. TRBV21-1 is assigned pseudogene status. CDR3 length: 16 residues. The CDR3 is CASSKVQVPVWREQFF. The CDR3 DNA reads TGTGCCAGCAGCAAAGTTCAGGTTCCGGTTTGGCGTGAGCAGTTCTTC.

The chain links TRBV2 to TRBJ2-2; 12 nucleotides match TRBD1. The CDR3 extends over 16 amino acids. With 7 bases clipped from V and 5 bases from J, the junction kept 8 bases outside the gene matches. Germline V CDR1 and CDR2: SNHLY, FYNNEI. The CDR3 is CASTPGQGAGTGELFF. The CDR3 DNA reads as TGTGCCAGCACTCCGGGACAGGGGGCGGGGACCGGGGAGCTGTTTTTT.

This sequence joins TRBV5-1 and TRBJ2-3, with TRBD2 matching 10 bases. Germline V gene lookup returns CDR1 SGHRS and CDR2 YFSETQ. CDR3 length equals 16 residues. Trimming took 4 bases from V and 0 from J; bases not matched to a gene: 5. CDR3 residues: CASSKIAGGSTDTQYF. DNA of the CDR3: TGCGCCAGCAGCAAGATAGCGGGGGGAAGCACAGATACGCAGTATTTT. The full variable domain, rest sourced from reference TRBV5-1 and TRBJ2-3, is KAGVTQTPRYLIKTRGQQVTLSCSPISGHRSVSWYQQTPGQGLQFLFEYFSETQRNKGNFPGRFSGRQFSNSRSEMNVSTLELGDSALYLCASSKIAGGSTDTQYFGPGTRLTVL.

This chain uses TRBV14 with TRBJ2-7, with TRBD1 as a possible D gene (5 bases). The germline CDR1 and CDR2 sequences are SGHDN and FVKESK. The CDR3 covers 14 residues. Trimming took 0 bases from V and 6 from J, leaving 12 bases between them. DNA for the CDR3: TGTGCCAGCAGCCAAGATCCCAGGGCTTCCGAGCAGTACTTC. The encoded protein is CASSQDPRASEQYF.

The V and J genes are TRBV3-1 (or the pseudogene TRBV3-2) and TRBJ1-2; a weak D match, TRBD1 (5 bases). Germline V lookup: CDR1 LGHDT, CDR2 YNNKEL (reference sequence). The CDR3 totals 16 residues. Deletions cut 1 base from V and 1 base from J, with 13 bases between. This CDR3 is CASSQVAAGFNYGYTF. The DNA of the CDR3 is TGTGCCAGCAGCCAAGTCGCTGCAGGGTTTAACTATGGCTACACCTTC.

The sample holds a few counts of this clone. The chain joins TRBV6-5 to TRBJ2-7; D perhaps matches TRBD2 (6 bases). Germline lookup yields CDR1 MNHEY and CDR2 SVGAGI. CDR3 size: 13 residues. Deletions cut 11 bases from V and 0 bases from J, with 14 bases between. DNA of the CDR3: TGTGCCTCCTCGGGACTGAGCTCCTACGAGCAGTACTTC. As protein: CASSGLSSYEQYF.

The sample holds one count of this clone. The chain combines TRBV28 with TRBJ1-3; 7 positions match TRBD1. This CDR3 has 17 amino acids. V lost 5 bases and J lost 0; bases outside the gene matches: 10. Germline lookup yields CDR1 MDHEN and CDR2 SYDVKM. Here the CDR3 DNA reads TGTGCCAGCAGTCCCGCCGGACAGGCGTCCTCTGGAAACACCATATATTTT. Its protein product is CASSPAGQASSGNTIYF.

The chain combines TRBV5-6 with TRBJ2-1, with D perhaps TRBD1 (6 bases). CDR1 and CDR2 (germline): SGHDT, YYEEEE. The CDR3 extends over 14 amino acids. The V end lost 3 bases, the J end lost 5 bases, and 12 bases lay between the germline ends. CDR3: CASSWAGANNEQFF. CDR3 coding DNA: TGTGCCAGCAGCTGGGCAGGGGCGAACAATGAGCAGTTCTTC.

This chain connects TRBV12-3 or TRBV12-4 to TRBJ1-5, with D possibly matching TRBD1 (6 bases). Trimming shortened V by 4 bases and J by 8 bases, and 9 bases separated the two germline ends. This CDR3 contains 12 residues. The CDR3 loop is CASSSNREPQHF. As DNA, the CDR3 is TGTGCCAGCAGTTCCAACAGGGAGCCCCAGCATTTT.

The V and J genes are TRBV11-3 and TRBJ2-1; a possible D gene is TRBD1 (7 bases). This CDR3 comprises 15 residues. From germline, CDR1 is SGHNT and CDR2 YENEEA. V gave up 5 bases and J gave up 3 bases, with 14 bases separating them. CDR3 region: CASSPAGTDYNEQFF. The CDR3 region has the DNA TGTGCCAGCAGCCCCGCGGGGACAGACTACAATGAGCAGTTCTTC.

The chain employs TRBV4-3 and TRBJ2-1; 8 bases map to TRBD2. The CDR3 is made up of 16 amino acids. The germline CDR1 and CDR2 sequences are LGHNA and YSLEER. Losses at the gene ends were 0 bases for V and 3 bases for J; bases not matched to a gene: 4. The CDR3 is CASSQDLAGGYNEQFF. For the CDR3, the DNA is TGCGCCAGCAGCCAAGATTTGGCGGGGGGCTACAATGAGCAGTTCTTC.

The chain is built from TRBV11-2 and TRBJ1-1, with 8 positions matching TRBD1. V lost 7 bases, J lost 0 bases, and 7 bases stayed unmatched. CDR1 SGHAT and CDR2 FQNNGV come from the germline V gene. The CDR3 has 15 amino acids. The DNA for the CDR3 is TGTGCCAGCATACGGACAGGGCCGATGAACACTGAAGCTTTCTTT. Translating gives CASIRTGPMNTEAFF.

This sequence joins TRBV4-3 and TRBJ1-2; 7 nucleotides align to TRBD1. After removal of 2 bases from V and 5 bases from J, the junction contained 8 bases not matched to a gene. There are 15 residues in the CDR3. The germline gives CDR1 LGHNA, CDR2 YSLEER. The CDR3 sequence is CASSQSTGKDYGYTF. The CDR3 DNA reads TGCGCCAGCAGCCAATCGACAGGGAAGGATTATGGCTACACCTTC.

This chain joins TRBV6-6 and TRBJ1-4; possible D gene TRBD1, 5 bases. The ends were cut back, 6 bases at V and 7 bases at J, with 15 bases in the middle. CDR3 size: 14 residues. Germline loops: CDR1 MNHNY, CDR2 SVGAGI (reference sequence). The CDR3 here is CASRPPGLGEKLFF. CDR3 nucleotide sequence: TGTGCCAGCAGGCCCCCAGGGCTAGGTGAAAAACTGTTTTTT.

This clone has a single count. The chain links TRBV28 to TRBJ1-5; weak D call: TRBD1 (6 bases). From germline, CDR1 is MDHEN and CDR2 SYDVKM. Trimming cost V 3 bases and J 5 bases, with 11 bases left between them. The CDR3 consists of 14 residues. CDR3 in amino acids: CASSLGEGDQPQHF. Here the CDR3 DNA reads TGTGCCAGCAGTTTGGGGGAGGGGGATCAGCCCCAGCATTTT.